The TCR beta chain under discussion was sequenced for a study of T cells in Graves' hyperthyroidism and ophthalmopathy. With V trimmed by 4 bases and J by 7 bases, 9 bases remained unmatched. This CDR3 comprises 16 residues. Germline V lookup: CDR1 SGHRS, CDR2 YFSETQ. Graves' hyperthyroidism qualified as stable when ophthalmopathy did not progress within 18 months. This clonotype showed up many times. The TCR beta CDR3 regions underwent amplification using RNA transcripts as the source. HTBI primers drove first-round RT-PCR of the TCR CDR3. MiXCR, applied by TCRdb to the multiplex PCR reads, yields one record per CDR3 protein. The sample yields around 500,000 distinct CDR3 sequences, approximately 15% seen once.

The sequenced sample was blood. The TCR was taken from a woman aged 18-29 years with Graves' hyperthyroidism. The chain links TRBV5-1 to TRBJ1-6; 9 bases line up with TRBD1. The CDR3 DNA is TGCGCCAGCAGCCCAAGGACAGGGGATACCAATTCACCCCTCCACTTT. It translates to CASSPRTGDTNSPLHF.